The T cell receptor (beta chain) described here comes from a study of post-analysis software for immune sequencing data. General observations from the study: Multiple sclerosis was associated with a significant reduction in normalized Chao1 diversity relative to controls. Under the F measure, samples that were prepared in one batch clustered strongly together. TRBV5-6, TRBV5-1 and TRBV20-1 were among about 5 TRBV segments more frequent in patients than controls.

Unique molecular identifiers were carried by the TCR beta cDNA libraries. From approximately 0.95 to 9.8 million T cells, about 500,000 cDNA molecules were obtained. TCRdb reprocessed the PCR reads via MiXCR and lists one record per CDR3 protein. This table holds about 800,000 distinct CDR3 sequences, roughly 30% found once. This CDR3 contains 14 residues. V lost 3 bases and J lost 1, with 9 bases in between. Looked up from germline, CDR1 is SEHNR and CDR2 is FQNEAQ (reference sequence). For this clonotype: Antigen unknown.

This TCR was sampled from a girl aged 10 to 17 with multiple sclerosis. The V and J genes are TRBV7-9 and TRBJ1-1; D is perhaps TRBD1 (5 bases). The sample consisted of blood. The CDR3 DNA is TGTGCCAGCAGCTTCGCCAGGGAGAACACTGAAGCTTTCTTT. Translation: CASSFARENTEAFF.